This T cell receptor (beta chain) is from a study of shared clonotypes between healthy human individuals. Overall study findings and caveats: Rarefaction analysis demonstrated incomplete sorted-subset sequencing notwithstanding large depth. When compared with the clonotypes that were shared by all four sorted-subset donors, the non-shared clonotypes turned out to have lower generation probabilities.

About this clone: Its antigen is unknown.

The table came from immunoSEQ multiplex PCR; TCRdb's copy has only in-frame clones and leaves some out. Here the sample spans some 580,000 clones, almost 97% being singletons. Trimming shortened V by 5 bases and J by 5 bases, and 12 bases separated the two germline ends. CDR1 and CDR2 (germline): SGHTA, FQGNSA. CDR3 size: 13 residues. A CD45RA+ naive subset and a CD45RA-negative memory subset were split from CD4+ cells. The sample was naive CD4+ T cells sorted from blood. Subset in this sample: CD45RA+ positively selected. The receptor comes from a woman aged 25-40 years in good health. The chain employs TRBV7-2 and TRBJ2-5; D unclear. CDR3 loop: CASSPPGTETQYF. The CDR3 DNA reads as TGTGCCAGCAGCCCACCCGGTACGGAGACCCAGTACTTC.